The 22 T cell receptor beta chains below come from one sample, sequenced in a study of cytomegalovirus exposure and HLA in healthy donors. PCR involved 60 Vbeta and 13 Jbeta primers. Assay: immunoSEQ multiplex PCR; the TCRdb copy retains only in-frame clones and omits some. The sample records 55,000 to 65,000 clones, roughly 85% being singletons. Sequencing was performed on PBMCs. These receptors all come from a female donor in good health and CMV-seronegative.

This chain links TRBV28 with TRBJ1-3; perhaps TRBD1 as D (5 bases). Germline V gene sequence: CDR1 MDHEN, CDR2 SYDVKM. V gave up 3 bases and J gave up 2 bases, with 8 bases separating them. The CDR3 consists of 14 residues. CDR3 nucleotide sequence: TGTGCCAGCAGTTTCGGGGGGACTGGAAACACCATATATTTT. Translating it yields CASSFGGTGNTIYF. Based on the CDR3 plus reference TRBV28 and TRBJ1-3, the full variable domain is DVKVTQSSRYLVKRTGEKVFLECVQDMDHENMFWYRQDPGLGLRLIYFSYDVKMKEKGDIPEGYSVSREKKERFSLILESASTNQTSMYLCASSFGGTGNTIYFGEGSWLTVV.

J is TRBJ1-5 and V is TRBV6-5; 7 positions match TRBD1. Losses at the gene ends were 4 bases for V and 4 bases for J; bases not matched to a gene: 7. Germline-derived CDR1 and CDR2 are MNHEY and SVGAGI. This CDR3 contains 15 residues. The CDR3 loop reads CASSSRQGLNQPQHF. DNA for the CDR3: TGTGCCAGCAGTTCCCGACAGGGCTTAAATCAGCCCCAGCATTTT.

The chain carries TRBV30 and TRBJ1-2; possibly TRBD1 for D (6 bases). This CDR3 comprises 15 residues. Germline V gene data show CDR1 as GTSNPN and CDR2 as SVGIG (reference sequence). Between the trimmed V and J ends, which lost 0 bases and 6 bases, there was a span of 17 bases. For the CDR3, the DNA is TGTGCCTGGAGTGTACAACGACCCAGGGGAAATGGCTACACCTTC. Its translation: CAWSVQRPRGNGYTF.

As regards this clone: Other DNA variants within this sample encode the same CDR3. This rearrangement joins TRBV7-9 to TRBJ1-1; 8 nucleotides align to TRBD1. Looked up from germline, CDR1 is SEHNR and CDR2 is FQNEAQ (reference sequence). The CDR3 sequence is 12 residues long. Germline trimming cut 8 bases from V and 5 bases from J; bases unmatched to any gene: 4. The CDR3 reads CASARQGTEAFF. CDR3 DNA: TGTGCCAGCGCGAGACAGGGGACTGAAGCTTTCTTT.

The V and J genes are TRBV10-3 and TRBJ2-3; D gene ambiguous. This CDR3 is built from 13 residues. Deletions cut 6 bases from V and 2 bases from J, with 9 bases between. The germline V gene encodes CDR1 ENHRY and CDR2 SYGVKD. Here the CDR3 reads CAISTLNTDTQYF. As DNA, the CDR3 is TGTGCCATCAGCACTCTAAACACAGATACGCAGTATTTT.

The chain uses TRBV4-1 and TRBJ1-1; D unclear. The CDR3 sequence is 15 residues long. The germline V and J ends were trimmed by 0 bases and 5 bases, with 13 bases remaining between them. CDR1 and CDR2 (germline): MGHRA, YSYEKL. The CDR3 DNA is TGCGCCAGCAGCCAAGAGGCATACGGGGTTACTGAAGCTTTCTTT. Protein: CASSQEAYGVTEAFF.

V and J are TRBV2 and TRBJ1-1; 8 bases match TRBD1. The V gene's germline CDR1 is SNHLY and CDR2 FYNNEI. This CDR3 has 15 residues. The junction had 5 bases not matched to a gene; V was cut back by 4 bases and J by 1 base. This chain's CDR3 is CASSAGTGTNTEAFF. The CDR3 DNA is TGTGCCAGCAGTGCCGGGACAGGTACGAACACTGAAGCTTTCTTT.

The rearrangement joins TRBV29-1 to TRBJ1-1; D not certain. Per germline, CDR1 SQVTM and CDR2 ANQGSEA. The V and J ends lost 7 bases and 1 base respectively, with 13 bases between them. CDR3 size: 13 residues. CDR3 DNA sequence: TGCAGCGGTAGAAGGAGCGGGAACACTGAAGCTTTCTTT. This translates into CSGRRSGNTEAFF.

The V and J genes are TRBV2 and TRBJ1-1; 7 nucleotides align to TRBD1. The germline V gene encodes CDR1 SNHLY and CDR2 FYNNEI. The CDR3 is made up of 15 amino acids. V lost 6 bases and J lost 0; bases outside the gene matches: 7. The CDR3 loop reads CASREGASMNTEAFF. CDR3 nucleotides: TGTGCCAGCAGAGAGGGGGCGTCTATGAACACTGAAGCTTTCTTT.

The rearrangement joins TRBV28 to TRBJ2-3; 10 bases are shared with TRBD2. Germline V gene lookup returns CDR1 MDHEN and CDR2 SYDVKM. The CDR3 contains 15 residues. The ends lost 2 bases at V and 8 bases at J; junction bases unmatched: 7. Here the CDR3 reads CASSLLAGESVTQYF. The DNA for the CDR3 is TGTGCCAGCAGTTTACTAGCGGGAGAAAGTGTTACGCAGTATTTT.

The CDR3 nucleotides are TGTGCCAGAAGCTTCTCCGGGACTAGCGGCTACGAGCAGTACTTC. Translating it yields CARSFSGTSGYEQYF. The chain carries TRBV5-3 and TRBJ2-7, with 11 nucleotides matching TRBD2. Being an ORF, TRBV5-3 has a function that is uncertain. This CDR3 region has 15 residues. With 2 bases clipped from V and 3 bases from J, the junction kept 4 bases outside the gene matches.

Here the CDR3 reads CASSQVGTGVNEQFF. DNA of the CDR3: TGTGCCAGCAGCCAAGTTGGGACAGGGGTCAATGAGCAGTTCTTC. The chain uses TRBV4-2 and TRBJ2-1, with TRBD1 identical over 10 bases. Losses at the gene ends were 1 base for V and 6 bases for J; bases not matched to a gene: 3. The CDR3 has 15 amino acids. Per germline, CDR1 LGHNA and CDR2 YNFKEQ.

The genes are TRBV27 and TRBJ2-1, with D perhaps matching TRBD2 (5 bases). The ends were cut back, 6 bases at V and 0 bases at J, with 12 bases in the middle. CDR1 is MNHEY and CDR2 is SMNVEV in the germline V gene (reference sequence). The CDR3 is 15 amino acids. CDR3 sequence reads: CASRGLPPSYNEQFF. The CDR3 DNA reads TGTGCCAGCAGAGGACTCCCCCCCTCCTACAATGAGCAGTTCTTC.

V is TRBV9 and J is TRBJ1-3; D is uncertain. CDR1 SGDLS and CDR2 YYNGEE come from the germline V gene. The ends were cut back, 7 bases at V and 2 bases at J, with 13 bases in the middle. The CDR3 has 14 amino acids. CDR3 region: CASGRESTGNTIYF. The CDR3 DNA follows: TGTGCCAGCGGGAGAGAATCAACTGGAAACACCATATATTTT.

The rearrangement links TRBV27 to TRBJ2-7; possibly TRBD2 for D (6 bases). V was clipped by 1 base and J by 2 bases, with 12 bases between them. The CDR3 loop spans 15 amino acids. Germline CDR1 reads MNHEY; CDR2 reads SMNVEV (reference sequence). The CDR3 bases are TGTGCCAGCAGTTTATATGGGGGAGGACCCTACGAGCAGTACTTC. This codes for CASSLYGGGPYEQYF.

The gene calls are TRBV7-9 and TRBJ2-5, with 10 nucleotides matching TRBD2. V gave up 2 bases and J gave up 5 bases; unmatched junction bases: 5. This CDR3 has 15 residues. Per the germline V gene, CDR1 is SEHNR and CDR2 is FQNEAQ (reference sequence). The CDR3 coding sequence is TGTGCCAGCAGCTTACCCCCTAGCGGGAGCGAGACCCAGTACTTC. It yields the protein CASSLPPSGSETQYF.

The V call is TRBV9, the J call TRBJ2-5; possibly TRBD2 for D (6 bases). The CDR3 loop spans 16 amino acids. CDR1 and CDR2 (germline): SGDLS, YYNGEE. V gave up 3 bases and J gave up 3 bases, with 18 bases separating them. CDR3 region: CASSGTGTRNKETQYF. The CDR3 DNA sequence: TGTGCCAGCAGCGGAACCGGGACTCGAAACAAAGAGACCCAGTACTTC.

With respect to this clone: This CDR3 is also generated by other DNA sequences in the sample. The rearrangement joins TRBV5-1 to TRBJ1-2, with a tentative D call TRBD1 (6 bases). The CDR3 covers 14 residues. Germline CDR1 is SGHRS and CDR2 is YFSETQ. The V end lost 2 bases, the J end lost 2 bases, and 10 bases lay between the germline ends. The CDR3 sequence: CASSLAGANYGYTF. The CDR3 coding sequence is TGCGCCAGCAGCTTAGCAGGGGCGAACTATGGCTACACCTTC. The full variable domain, completed using reference TRBV5-1 and TRBJ1-2, is KAGVTQTPRYLIKTRGQQVTLSCSPISGHRSVSWYQQTPGQGLQFLFEYFSETQRNKGNFPGRFSGRQFSNSRSEMNVSTLELGDSALYLCASSLAGANYGYTFGSGTRLTVV.

The chain joins TRBV5-4 to TRBJ1-2, with a weak D call TRBD1 (6 bases). The CDR3 runs to 16 residues. Between the trimmed V and J ends, which lost 4 bases and 0 bases, there was a span of 16 bases. Germline CDR1 and CDR2: SGHNT and YYREEE (reference sequence). CDR3 sequence reads: CASSPGGAATNYGYTF. In nucleotides, the CDR3 is TGTGCCAGCAGCCCCGGGGGGGCAGCAACTAACTATGGCTACACCTTC.

V and J are TRBV6-5 and TRBJ1-1, with TRBD1 matching 7 bases. Germline trimming cut 8 bases from V and 8 bases from J; bases unmatched to any gene: 11. The CDR3 runs to 13 residues. Germline V gene data show CDR1 as MNHEY and CDR2 as SVGAGI. The CDR3 sequence: CASGTVWAGEAFF. The CDR3 DNA follows: TGTGCCAGCGGGACAGTCTGGGCGGGAGAAGCTTTCTTT.

This clone is labeled as medium-sized. The chain carries TRBV6-4 and TRBJ2-2, with TRBD1 matching over 7 bases. Germline assignment: CDR1 MRHNA and CDR2 SNTAGT. The trim removed 6 bases at V and 4 bases at J, leaving 2 bases unmatched. CDR3 size: 13 residues. This chain's CDR3 is CASRTGPTGELFF. DNA of the CDR3: TGTGCCAGCAGGACAGGGCCCACCGGGGAGCTGTTTTTT.

The rearrangement uses TRBV6-6 and TRBJ1-2; 7 positions match TRBD1. The CDR3 totals 14 residues. J gave up 0 bases and V 5 bases, and 3 bases lay outside the gene matches. Germline CDR1 MNHNY, CDR2 SVGAGI (reference sequence). Here the CDR3 reads CASSGDRSNYGYTF. DNA of the CDR3: TGTGCCAGCAGTGGGGACAGATCTAACTATGGCTACACCTTC.